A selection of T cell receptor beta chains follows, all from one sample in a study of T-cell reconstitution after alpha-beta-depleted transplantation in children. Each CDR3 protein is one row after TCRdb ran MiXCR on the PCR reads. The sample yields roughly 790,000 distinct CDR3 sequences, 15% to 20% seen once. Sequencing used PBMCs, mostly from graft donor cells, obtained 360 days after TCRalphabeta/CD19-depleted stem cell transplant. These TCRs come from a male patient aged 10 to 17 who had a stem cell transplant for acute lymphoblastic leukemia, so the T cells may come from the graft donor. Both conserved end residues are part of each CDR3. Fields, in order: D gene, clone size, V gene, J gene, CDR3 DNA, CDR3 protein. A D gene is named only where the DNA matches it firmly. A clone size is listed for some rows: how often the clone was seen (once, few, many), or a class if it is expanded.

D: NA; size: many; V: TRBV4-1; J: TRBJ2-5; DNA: TGCGCCAGCAGCCCCCGGGGCGGAAGGGAGACCCAGTACTTC; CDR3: CASSPRGGRETQYF
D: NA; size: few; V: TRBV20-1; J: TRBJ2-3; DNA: TGCAGTGCTAGAGATGATACGCAGTATTTT; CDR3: CSARDDTQYF
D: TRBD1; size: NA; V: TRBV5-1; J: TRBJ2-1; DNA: TGCGCCAGCAGCTTGGGACAGGGGGAGTACGTGAATGAGCAGTTCTTC; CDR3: CASSLGQGEYVNEQFF
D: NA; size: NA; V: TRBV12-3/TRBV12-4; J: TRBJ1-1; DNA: TGTGCCAGCAATTTCGGTCACTTGAACACTGAAGCTTTCTTT; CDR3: CASNFGHLNTEAFF
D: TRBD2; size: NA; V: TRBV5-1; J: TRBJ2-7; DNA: TGCGCCAGCAGCTTGGGAGGACTAGTCGAGCAGTACTTC; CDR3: CASSLGGLVEQYF
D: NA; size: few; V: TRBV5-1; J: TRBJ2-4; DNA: TGCGCCAGCAGCCCGGGACTTCTGCTAGCCAAAAACATTCAGTACTTC; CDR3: CASSPGLLLAKNIQYF
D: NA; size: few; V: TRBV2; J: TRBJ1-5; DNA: TGTGCCAGCAGTGAAAGAGACAGTTATTATTTTATGTATAGCAATCAGCCCCAGCATTTT; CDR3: CASSERDSYYFMYSNQPQHF
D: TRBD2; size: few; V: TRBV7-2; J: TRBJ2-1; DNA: TGTGCCAGCAGCTTAGCAGAACTAGCGGGTGGAGAGCAGTTCTTC; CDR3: CASSLAELAGGEQFF
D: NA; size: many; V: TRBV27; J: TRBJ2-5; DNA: TGTGCCAGCAGTCTCAGACAGGGAGGAATCCAGGGAGAGACCCAGTACTTC; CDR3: CASSLRQGGIQGETQYF
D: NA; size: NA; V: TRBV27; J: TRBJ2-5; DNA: TGTGCCAGCAGTTTAACCACTAAAGGAGAGACCCAGTACTTC; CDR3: CASSLTTKGETQYF
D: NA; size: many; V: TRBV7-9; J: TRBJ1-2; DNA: TGTGCCAGCAGCCCTCCCGGGAGGACAGAGGACTATGGCTACACCTTC; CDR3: CASSPPGRTEDYGYTF
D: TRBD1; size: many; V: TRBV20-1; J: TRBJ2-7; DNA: TGCAGTGCACCGGCGCCACAGGGGGCTGTGGTCCGCGAGCAGTACTTC; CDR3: CSAPAPQGAVVREQYF
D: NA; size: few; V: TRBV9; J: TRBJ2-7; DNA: TGTGCCAGCAGCGCCGACCTTCACGCGATCTACGAGCAGTACTTC; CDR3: CASSADLHAIYEQYF
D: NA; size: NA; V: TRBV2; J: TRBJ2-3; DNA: TGTGCCAGCGGGCCCGGGGATAGCACAGATACGCAGTATTTT; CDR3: CASGPGDSTDTQYF
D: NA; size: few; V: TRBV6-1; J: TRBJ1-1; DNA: TGTGCCAGCAGTGAAGTCAGGGCAGCTTTCTTT; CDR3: CASSEVRAAFF
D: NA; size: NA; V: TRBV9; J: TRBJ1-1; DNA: TGTGCCAGCAGCGCTCCGAGCGGGGGAGCCTTTGAAGCTTTCTTT; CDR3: CASSAPSGGAFEAFF
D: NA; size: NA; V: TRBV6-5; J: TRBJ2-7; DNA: TGTGCCAGCAGTTATATCGGCAGGGTGCGGGCTAGGAGGGAGCAGTACTTC; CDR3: CASSYIGRVRARREQYF
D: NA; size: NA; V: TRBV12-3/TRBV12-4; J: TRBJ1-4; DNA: TGTGCCAGCAGTTCGATTGGGCAGGTGACAGTTAATGAAAAACTGTTTTTT; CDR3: CASSSIGQVTVNEKLFF
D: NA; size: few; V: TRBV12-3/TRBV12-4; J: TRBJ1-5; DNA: TGTGCCAGCAGTTTAGCGGGGGACTCCTCCTGGCGTTATAGCAATCAGCCCCAGCATTTT; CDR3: CASSLAGDSSWRYSNQPQHF
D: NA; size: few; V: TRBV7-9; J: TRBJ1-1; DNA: TGTGCCAGCAGTCATTTCGTTCTTGCTGAAGCTTTCTTT; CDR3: CASSHFVLAEAFF
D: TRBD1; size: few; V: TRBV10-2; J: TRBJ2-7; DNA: TGCGCCAGCAGTCGACAGGGGGCCGGGAACGAGCAGTACTTC; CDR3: CASSRQGAGNEQYF
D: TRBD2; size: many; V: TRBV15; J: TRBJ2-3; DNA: TGTGCCACCAGTTCCATAGCGGGAGTAGGAGATACGCAGTATTTT; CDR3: CATSSIAGVGDTQYF
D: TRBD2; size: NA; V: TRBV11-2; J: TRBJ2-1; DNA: TGTGCCAGCAGCCCCCGGACTAGCGGCAATGAGCAGTTCTTC; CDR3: CASSPRTSGNEQFF
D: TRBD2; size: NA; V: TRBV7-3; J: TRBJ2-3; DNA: TGTGCCAGCAGCTTAACGGCCGGACTAGCGGGCACAGATACGCAGTATTTT; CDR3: CASSLTAGLAGTDTQYF
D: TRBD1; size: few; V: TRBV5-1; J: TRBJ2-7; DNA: TGCGCCAGCAGCAGGACAGGGAGTGGGGCTCTCTACGAGCAGTACTTC; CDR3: CASSRTGSGALYEQYF
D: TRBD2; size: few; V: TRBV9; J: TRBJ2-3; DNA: TGTGCCAGCAGCTCTCGGTACTTGACTAGCGGGTCAGATACGCAGTATTTT; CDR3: CASSSRYLTSGSDTQYF
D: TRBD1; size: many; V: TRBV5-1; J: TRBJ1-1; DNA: TGCGCCAGCAGCCCGGGACAGGACACTGAAGCTTTCTTT; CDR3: CASSPGQDTEAFF
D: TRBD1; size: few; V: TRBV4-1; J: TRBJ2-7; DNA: TGCGCCAGCAGCCAATCGACAGGGTTGGGCTACGAGCAGTACTTC; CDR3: CASSQSTGLGYEQYF
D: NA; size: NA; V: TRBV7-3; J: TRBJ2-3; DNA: TGTGCCAGCAGCCCGGGCCGGGTCCCGAGAGATACGCAGTATTTT; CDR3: CASSPGRVPRDTQYF
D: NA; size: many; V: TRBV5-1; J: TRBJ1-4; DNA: TGCGCCAGCAGCTGGGCAGGGGTGGCTGAAAAACTGTTTTTT; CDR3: CASSWAGVAEKLFF
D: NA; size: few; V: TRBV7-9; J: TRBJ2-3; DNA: TGTGCCAGCAGCTTATCAAGACAGCTACCTAGCACAGATACGCAGTATTTT; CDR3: CASSLSRQLPSTDTQYF
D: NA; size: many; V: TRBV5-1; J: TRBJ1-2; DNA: TGCGCCAGCAGCCGGTGGGACAAGAATAACTATGGCTACACCTTC; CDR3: CASSRWDKNNYGYTF
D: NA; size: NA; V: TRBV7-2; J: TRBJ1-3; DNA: TGTGCCAGCAGCTCCCCCGGGGGAGCTGGAAACACCATATATTTT; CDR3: CASSSPGGAGNTIYF